This T cell receptor (beta chain) was sequenced during a study of blood T cells in healthy people across ages. Each donor's blood draw was around 10 milliliters of peripheral blood. For this clonotype: Antigen unknown.

The study, taken as a whole, reports: Because sorting was not performed, PBMCs prevented conclusive naive versus antigen-experienced comparison. As age increased, TCR beta diversity per million T cells fell in a roughly linear fashion.

The use of a sample-barcoded 5' primer and a J-beta primer mix characterized a second PCR of 7 to 11 cycles. Researchers report that a template-switch adaptor with 12 random nucleotides tagged each cDNA molecule. Via MiXCR, TCRdb re-called the 5' RACE reads, giving one row per CDR3 protein. The sample consists of roughly 700,000 distinct CDR3 sequences, 49% of them appearing once. This receptor was obtained from a woman aged 55-70 years in good health. Source material: blood.

The CDR3 DNA sequence: TGTGCCAGTACACACTACCAGGGGAGCACAGATACGCAGTATTTT. Protein product: CASTHYQGSTDTQYF. The chain combines TRBV12-3 or TRBV12-4 with TRBJ2-3; possible D gene TRBD1, 6 bases. Trimming stripped 9 bases from V and 0 bases from J, with 16 bases between. This CDR3 spans 15 amino acids.